This T cell receptor beta chain was obtained from a study of T-cell memory formation after mild COVID-19. The CDR3 covers 15 residues. The V end was cut by 0 bases, the J end by 0 bases, with 8 bases between. Germline-derived CDR1 and CDR2 are SGHTA and FQGNSA. Researchers used 5'RACE with constant-segment primers to make TCR alpha and TCR beta cDNA libraries that carry sample barcodes and UMIs. TCRdb called the 5' RACE reads again in MiXCR, with one record for every CDR3 protein. The table has around 150,000 distinct CDR3 sequences, more than 9% seen once; the top ten hold roughly 3.8%. The sequenced sample consisted of PBMCs or a T cell subset sorted from them (not recorded which). This TCR was sampled from a man aged 18 to 29 who had mild COVID-19 (a few samples of this study predate the infection). Cell type and time point are not known. This chain joins TRBV7-2 and TRBJ2-5; D is unclear. The CDR3: CASSLANGYQETQYF. CDR3 coding DNA: TGTGCCAGCAGCTTAGCGAACGGGTACCAAGAGACCCAGTACTTC.